This T cell receptor (beta chain) was sequenced for a study of Tregs in tolerant kidney transplant recipients. The study, taken as a whole, reports: Biological reproducibility was not directly addressed in this study.

Measured with immunoSEQ multiplex PCR; TCRdb has only the in-frame clones, and not every one. The sample includes more than 90,000 clones, approximately 93% seen only once; the top ten take roughly 1.7%. In regard to this clone: What it binds is unknown.

The CDR3 has 13 amino acids. The germline CDR1 and CDR2 sequences are SGHDT and YYEEEE. V dropped 1 base and J dropped 5 bases, with 9 bases sitting between them. Related graft donors supplied nonmyeloablative bone marrow transplants, and mixed chimerism was transient. Sequencing used CD4+ T cells from blood (PBMCs), obtained 12 months after the transplant. The receptor's source is a human patient who received a combined kidney and bone marrow transplant. The graft donor may have contributed some T cells. V is TRBV5-6 and J is TRBJ2-5; D is unresolved. CDR3 region: CASSLLISETQYF. In DNA, the CDR3 is TGTGCCAGCAGCTTGCTTATCTCGGAGACCCAGTACTTC.